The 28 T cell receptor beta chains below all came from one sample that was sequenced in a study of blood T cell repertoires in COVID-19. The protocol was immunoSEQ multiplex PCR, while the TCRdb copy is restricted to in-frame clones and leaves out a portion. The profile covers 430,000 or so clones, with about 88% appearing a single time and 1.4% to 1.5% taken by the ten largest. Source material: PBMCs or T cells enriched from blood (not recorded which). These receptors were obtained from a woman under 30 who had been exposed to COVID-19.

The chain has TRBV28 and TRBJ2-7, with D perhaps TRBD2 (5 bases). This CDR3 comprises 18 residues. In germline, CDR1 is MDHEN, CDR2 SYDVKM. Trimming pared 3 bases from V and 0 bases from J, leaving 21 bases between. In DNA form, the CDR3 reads TGTGCCAGCAGTTTCTCATCCCAGGAGGAGTCCCTCTCCTACGAGCAGTACTTC. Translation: CASSFSSQEESLSYEQYF.

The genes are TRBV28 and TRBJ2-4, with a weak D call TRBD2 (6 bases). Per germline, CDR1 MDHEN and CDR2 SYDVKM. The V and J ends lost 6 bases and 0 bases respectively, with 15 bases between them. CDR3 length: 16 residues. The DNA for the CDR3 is TGTGCCAGCAGCCACCCGGAGGGCAAAGCCAAAAACATTCAGTACTTC. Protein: CASSHPEGKAKNIQYF.

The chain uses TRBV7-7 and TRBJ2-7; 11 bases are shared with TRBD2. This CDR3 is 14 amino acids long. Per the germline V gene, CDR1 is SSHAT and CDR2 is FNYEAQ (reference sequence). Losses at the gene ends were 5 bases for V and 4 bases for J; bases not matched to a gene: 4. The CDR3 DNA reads TGTGCCAGCAGCCAAACTAGCGGGAGTTACGAGCAGTACTTC. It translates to CASSQTSGSYEQYF.

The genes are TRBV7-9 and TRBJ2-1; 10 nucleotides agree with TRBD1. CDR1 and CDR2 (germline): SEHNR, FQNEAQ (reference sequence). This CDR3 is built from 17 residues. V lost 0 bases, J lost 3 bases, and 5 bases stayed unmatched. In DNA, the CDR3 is TGTGCCAGCAGCTTAGCGCAGGGACAGGGGCACTACAATGAGCAGTTCTTC. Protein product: CASSLAQGQGHYNEQFF.

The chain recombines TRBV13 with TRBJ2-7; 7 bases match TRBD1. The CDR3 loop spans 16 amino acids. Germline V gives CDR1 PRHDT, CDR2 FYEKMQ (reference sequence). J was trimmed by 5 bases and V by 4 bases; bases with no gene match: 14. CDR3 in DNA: TGTGCCAGCAGCTCAAATACCTGGGACAGAGGTGACGAGCAGTACTTC. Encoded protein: CASSSNTWDRGDEQYF.

The CDR3 region is CASISPGLAGNGELFF. Written as DNA, the CDR3 is TGTGCCAGCATCAGTCCGGGACTAGCGGGTAACGGGGAGCTGTTTTTT. The V and J genes are TRBV28 and TRBJ2-2; 12 bases map to TRBD2. CDR3 length: 16 residues. The ends lost 7 bases at V and 7 bases at J; junction bases unmatched: 10. Germline V gives CDR1 MDHEN, CDR2 SYDVKM.

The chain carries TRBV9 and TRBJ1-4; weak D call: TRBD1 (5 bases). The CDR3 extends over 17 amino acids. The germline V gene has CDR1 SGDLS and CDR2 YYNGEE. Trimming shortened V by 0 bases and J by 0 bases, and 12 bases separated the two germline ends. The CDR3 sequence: CASSVERDGATNEKLFF. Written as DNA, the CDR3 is TGTGCCAGCAGCGTAGAGCGGGACGGTGCAACTAATGAAAAACTGTTTTTT.

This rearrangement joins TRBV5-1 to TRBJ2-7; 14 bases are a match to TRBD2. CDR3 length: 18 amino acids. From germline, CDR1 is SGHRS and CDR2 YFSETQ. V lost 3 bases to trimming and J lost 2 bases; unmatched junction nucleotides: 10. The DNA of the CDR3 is TGCGCCAGCAGCTGGACCAGTGGGACTAGCGGGAGCGCCTACGAGCAGTACTTC. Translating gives CASSWTSGTSGSAYEQYF.

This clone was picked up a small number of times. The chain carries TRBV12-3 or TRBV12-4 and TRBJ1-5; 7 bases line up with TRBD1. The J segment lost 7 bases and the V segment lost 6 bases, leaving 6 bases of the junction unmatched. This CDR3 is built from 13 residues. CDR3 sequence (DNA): TGTGCCAGCAGCCTGACAGGGCGGCAGCCCCAGCATTTT. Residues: CASSLTGRQPQHF.

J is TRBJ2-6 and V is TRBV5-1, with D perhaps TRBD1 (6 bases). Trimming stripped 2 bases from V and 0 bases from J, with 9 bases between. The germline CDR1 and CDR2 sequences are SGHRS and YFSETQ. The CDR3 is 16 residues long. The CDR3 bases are TGCGCCAGCAGCTTTGACAGGAGCTCTGGGGCCAACGTCCTGACTTTC. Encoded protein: CASSFDRSSGANVLTF.

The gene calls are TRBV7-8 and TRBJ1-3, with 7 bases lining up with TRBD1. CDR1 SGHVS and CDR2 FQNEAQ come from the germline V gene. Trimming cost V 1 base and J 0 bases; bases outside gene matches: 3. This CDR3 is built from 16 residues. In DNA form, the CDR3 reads TGTGCCAGCAGCTTAGGTTCAGGGGGCTCTGGAAACACCATATATTTT. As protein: CASSLGSGGSGNTIYF.

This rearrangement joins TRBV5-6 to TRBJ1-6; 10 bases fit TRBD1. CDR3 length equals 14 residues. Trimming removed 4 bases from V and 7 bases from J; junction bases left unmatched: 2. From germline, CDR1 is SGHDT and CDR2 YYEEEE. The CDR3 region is CASSLDRGNSPLHF. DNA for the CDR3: TGTGCCAGCAGCCTGGACAGGGGGAATTCACCCCTCCACTTT.

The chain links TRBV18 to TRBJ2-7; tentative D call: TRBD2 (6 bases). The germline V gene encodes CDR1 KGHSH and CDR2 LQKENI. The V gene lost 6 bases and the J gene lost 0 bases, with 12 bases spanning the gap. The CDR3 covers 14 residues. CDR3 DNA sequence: TGTGCCAGCTCGGGGGAGGCCCCCTCCTACGAGCAGTACTTC. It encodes CASSGEAPSYEQYF.

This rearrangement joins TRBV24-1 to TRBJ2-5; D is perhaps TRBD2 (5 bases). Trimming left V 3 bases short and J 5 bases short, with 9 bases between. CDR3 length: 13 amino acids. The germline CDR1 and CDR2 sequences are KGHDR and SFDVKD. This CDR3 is CATSDMWEETQYF. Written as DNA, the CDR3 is TGTGCCACCAGTGATATGTGGGAGGAGACCCAGTACTTC.

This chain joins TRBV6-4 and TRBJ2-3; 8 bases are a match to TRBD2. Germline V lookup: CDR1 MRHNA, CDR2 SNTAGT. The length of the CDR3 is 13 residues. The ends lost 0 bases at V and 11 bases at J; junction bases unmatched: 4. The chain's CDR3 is CASSDSSGTRQYF. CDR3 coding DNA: TGTGCCAGCAGTGACTCGAGCGGGACTAGGCAGTATTTT.

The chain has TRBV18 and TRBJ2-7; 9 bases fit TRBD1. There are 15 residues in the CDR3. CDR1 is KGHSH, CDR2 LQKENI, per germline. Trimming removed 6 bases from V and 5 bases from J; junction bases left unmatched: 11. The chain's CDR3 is CASSGGRQGVNEQYF. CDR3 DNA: TGTGCCAGCTCGGGCGGGAGACAGGGGGTCAACGAGCAGTACTTC.

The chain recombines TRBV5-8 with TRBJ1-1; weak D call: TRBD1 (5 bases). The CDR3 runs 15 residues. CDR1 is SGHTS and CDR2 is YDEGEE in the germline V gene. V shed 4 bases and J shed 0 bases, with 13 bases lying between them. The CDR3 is CASSPRDSLNTEAFF. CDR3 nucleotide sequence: TGTGCCAGCAGCCCTAGGGACTCATTGAACACTGAAGCTTTCTTT.

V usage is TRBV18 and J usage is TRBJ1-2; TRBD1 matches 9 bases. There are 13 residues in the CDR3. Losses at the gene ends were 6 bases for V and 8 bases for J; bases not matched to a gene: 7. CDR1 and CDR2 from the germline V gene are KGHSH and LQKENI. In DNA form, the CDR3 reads TGTGCCAGCTCTATTTGGACAGGGGAAGGCTACACCTTC. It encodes CASSIWTGEGYTF.

CDR3 amino acids: CASSHDRGTEAFF. The CDR3, as DNA: TGCGCCAGCAGCCACGACAGGGGCACTGAAGCTTTCTTT. The genes are TRBV4-3 and TRBJ1-1; 8 bases match TRBD1. Unmatched junction bases numbered 1, after V lost 3 bases and J lost 4 bases. The CDR3 extends over 13 amino acids. Germline lookup yields CDR1 LGHNA and CDR2 YSLEER.

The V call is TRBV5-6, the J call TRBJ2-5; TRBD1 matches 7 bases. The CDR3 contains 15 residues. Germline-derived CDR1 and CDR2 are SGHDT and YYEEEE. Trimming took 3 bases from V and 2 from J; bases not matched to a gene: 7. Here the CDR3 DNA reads TGTGCCAGCAGCTCTTACTCGGACAGGCAAGAGACCCAGTACTTC. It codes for CASSSYSDRQETQYF.

The CDR3 region has the DNA TGTGCCAGCAGCCACCCGGGACACCGCTACGAGCAGTACTTC. Protein: CASSHPGHRYEQYF. The chain couples TRBV16 to TRBJ2-7, with a possible D match to TRBD1 (6 bases). Germline V gene data show CDR1 as KGHSY and CDR2 as FQNENV. The CDR3 spans 14 residues. V was shortened by 3 bases and J by 3 bases, with 12 bases between the two germline ends.

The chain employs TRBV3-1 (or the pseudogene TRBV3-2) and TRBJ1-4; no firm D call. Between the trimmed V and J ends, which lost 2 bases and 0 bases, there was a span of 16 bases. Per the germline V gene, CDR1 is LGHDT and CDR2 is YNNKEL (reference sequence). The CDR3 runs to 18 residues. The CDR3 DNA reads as TGTGCCAGCAGCCAACTATCTTTCATCTCCGCAACTAATGAAAAACTGTTTTTT. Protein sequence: CASSQLSFISATNEKLFF.

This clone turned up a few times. The CDR3 sequence: CASSGGPGQGTYEQYF. As DNA, the CDR3 is TGTGCCAGCAGTGGAGGACCGGGACAGGGAACCTACGAGCAGTACTTC. The rearrangement joins TRBV6-1 to TRBJ2-7; 9 bases are a match to TRBD1. The germline V gene encodes CDR1 MNHNS and CDR2 SASEGT. This CDR3 has 16 amino acids. V trimming: 4 bases; J trimming: 2 bases; junction bases outside the gene matches: 9.

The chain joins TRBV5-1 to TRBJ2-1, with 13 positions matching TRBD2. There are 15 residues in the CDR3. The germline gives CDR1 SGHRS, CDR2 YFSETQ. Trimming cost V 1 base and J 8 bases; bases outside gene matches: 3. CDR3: CASSLPGLAGDEQFF. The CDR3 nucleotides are TGCGCCAGCAGCTTGCCCGGACTAGCGGGAGATGAGCAGTTCTTC. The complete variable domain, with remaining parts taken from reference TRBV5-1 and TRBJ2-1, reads KAGVTQTPRYLIKTRGQQVTLSCSPISGHRSVSWYQQTPGQGLQFLFEYFSETQRNKGNFPGRFSGRQFSNSRSEMNVSTLELGDSALYLCASSLPGLAGDEQFFGPGTRLTVL.

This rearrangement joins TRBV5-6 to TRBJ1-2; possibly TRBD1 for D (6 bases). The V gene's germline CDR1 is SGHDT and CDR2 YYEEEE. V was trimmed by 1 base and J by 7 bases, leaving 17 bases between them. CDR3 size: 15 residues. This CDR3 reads CASSLNPRGAFGYTF. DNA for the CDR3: TGTGCCAGCAGCTTGAATCCCCGGGGGGCTTTTGGCTACACCTTC. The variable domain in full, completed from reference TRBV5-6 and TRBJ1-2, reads DAGVTQSPTHLIKTRGQQVTLRCSPKSGHDTVSWYQQALGQGPQFIFQYYEEEERQRGNFPDRFSGHQFPNYSSELNVNALLLGDSALYLCASSLNPRGAFGYTFGSGTRLTVV.

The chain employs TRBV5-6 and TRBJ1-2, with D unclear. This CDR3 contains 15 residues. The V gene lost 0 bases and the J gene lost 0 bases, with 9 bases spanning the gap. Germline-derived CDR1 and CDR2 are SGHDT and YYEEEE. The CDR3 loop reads CASSLGGGANYGYTF. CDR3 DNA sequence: TGTGCCAGCAGCTTGGGCGGAGGAGCTAACTATGGCTACACCTTC.

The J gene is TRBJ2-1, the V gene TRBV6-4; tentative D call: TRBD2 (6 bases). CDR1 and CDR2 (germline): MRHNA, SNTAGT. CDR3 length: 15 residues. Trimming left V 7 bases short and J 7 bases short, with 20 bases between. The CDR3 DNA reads TGTGCCAGCAAAGAGCGGGCTTCAACCCGGAATGAGCAGTTCTTC. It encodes CASKERASTRNEQFF.

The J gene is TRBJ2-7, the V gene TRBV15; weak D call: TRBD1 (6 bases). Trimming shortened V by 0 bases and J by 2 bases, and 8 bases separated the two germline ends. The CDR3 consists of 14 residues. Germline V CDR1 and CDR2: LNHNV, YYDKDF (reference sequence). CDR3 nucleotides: TGTGCCACCAGCAGAGATAGGACAGCCTACGAGCAGTACTTC. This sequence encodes CATSRDRTAYEQYF.